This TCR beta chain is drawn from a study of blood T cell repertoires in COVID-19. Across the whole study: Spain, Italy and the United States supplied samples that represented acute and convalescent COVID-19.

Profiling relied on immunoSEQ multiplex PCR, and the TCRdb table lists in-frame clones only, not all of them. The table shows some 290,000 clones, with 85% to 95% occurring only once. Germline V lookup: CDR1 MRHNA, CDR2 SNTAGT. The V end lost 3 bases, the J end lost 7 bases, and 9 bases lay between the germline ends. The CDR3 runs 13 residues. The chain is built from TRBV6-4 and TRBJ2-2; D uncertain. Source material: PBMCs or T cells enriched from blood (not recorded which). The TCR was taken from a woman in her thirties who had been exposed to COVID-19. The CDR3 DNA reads TGTGCCAGCAGTGAAGGCGGTGGCGGGGAGCTGTTTTTT. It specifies CASSEGGGGELFF.